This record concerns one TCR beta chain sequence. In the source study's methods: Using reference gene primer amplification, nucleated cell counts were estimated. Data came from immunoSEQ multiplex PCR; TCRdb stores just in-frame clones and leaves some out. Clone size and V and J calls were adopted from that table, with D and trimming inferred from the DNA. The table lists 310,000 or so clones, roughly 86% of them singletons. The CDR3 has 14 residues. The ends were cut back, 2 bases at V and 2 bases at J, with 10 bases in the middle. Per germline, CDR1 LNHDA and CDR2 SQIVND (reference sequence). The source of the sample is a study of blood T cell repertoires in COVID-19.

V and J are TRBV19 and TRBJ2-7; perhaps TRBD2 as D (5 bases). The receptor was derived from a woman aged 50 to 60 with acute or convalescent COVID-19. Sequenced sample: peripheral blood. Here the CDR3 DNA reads TGTGCCAGTAGTATATCCGGGATTACCTACGAGCAGTACTTC. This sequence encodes CASSISGITYEQYF.